This TCR beta chain derives from a study of identical twins. A remark on this clonotype: A read error may explain this, as a much larger clone is one base away.

Germline V gene data show CDR1 as DFQATT and CDR2 as SNEGSKA (reference sequence). V lost 5 bases to trimming and J lost 5 bases, with 15 bases between them. This CDR3 has 13 amino acids. Template switching added a universal primer binding site, and final cDNA carried unique molecular identifiers. TCRdb re-called the 5' RACE reads through MiXCR, storing one row per CDR3 protein. The profile shows 460,000 or so distinct CDR3 sequences, 12% to 15% of them singletons. These data also featured in a second study, about yellow fever vaccine responses in identical twins.

Sequencing was performed on CD4+ T cells sorted from blood. The TCR originated in a woman in her late teens or twenties in good health. The chain employs TRBV20-1 and TRBJ2-5, with D maybe TRBD2 (7 bases). The CDR3 DNA reads TGCAGTGCTTGGCGGGGGCTCAGCGAGACCCAGTACTTC. Amino acids: CSAWRGLSETQYF.